A single sample is the source of the 24 T cell receptor beta chains below, sequenced in a study of blood T cell repertoires in COVID-19. Using immunoSEQ multiplex PCR, the repertoire was profiled, and TCRdb retains in-frame clones only, with some absent. The table lists 150,000 to 190,000 clones, roughly 80% of them singletons. The sample taken for sequencing was peripheral blood. These receptors were taken from a woman of 80 years or more with acute or convalescent COVID-19.

The rearrangement uses TRBV4-3 and TRBJ1-6; D is possibly TRBD1 (6 bases). V lost 0 bases and J lost 10, with 13 bases in between. Germline V lookup: CDR1 LGHNA, CDR2 YSLEER. The CDR3 length is 15 residues. CDR3 nucleotides: TGCGCCAGCAGCCAAGAGTCACAGGGCGGCTCACCCCTCCACTTT. It specifies CASSQESQGGSPLHF.

This chain links TRBV18 with TRBJ2-3; 11 bases match TRBD2. J was trimmed by 4 bases and V by 1 base; bases with no gene match: 4. The length of the CDR3 is 16 residues. Germline V gives CDR1 KGHSH, CDR2 LQKENI. As DNA, the CDR3 is TGTGCCAGCTCACCACTCACTAGCGGGGGTGCAGATACGCAGTATTTT. Protein product: CASSPLTSGGADTQYF.

For the CDR3, the DNA is TGCGCCAGCAGCCAAGATCCGCACAGCCGCAACTATGGCTACACCTTC. Amino acids: CASSQDPHSRNYGYTF. The chain is built from TRBV4-3 and TRBJ1-2, with D uncertain. The CDR3 covers 16 residues. The V gene lost 0 bases and the J gene lost 2 bases, with 13 bases spanning the gap. Looked up from germline, CDR1 is LGHNA and CDR2 is YSLEER.

The chain uses TRBV5-1 and TRBJ2-5; D is perhaps TRBD2 (7 bases). The CDR3 length is 16 residues. The germline V and J ends were trimmed by 5 bases and 2 bases, with 19 bases remaining between them. Germline V gene sequence: CDR1 SGHRS, CDR2 YFSETQ. CDR3 DNA: TGCGCCAGCAGTGACCCTGGCGGGGGCATACAAGAGACCCAGTACTTC. This gives the protein CASSDPGGGIQETQYF.

This clone was counted once. The chain combines TRBV6-5 with TRBJ1-2; D possibly corresponds to TRBD1 (5 bases). Per germline, CDR1 MNHEY and CDR2 SVGAGI. With 2 bases removed from V and 8 bases from J, the gap between germline ends came to 15 bases. This CDR3 spans 14 amino acids. The CDR3 bases are TGTGCCAGCAGTTACACACGTCAGGGAGGCGGCTACACCTTC. Amino acid sequence: CASSYTRQGGGYTF.

This clone appeared once. The V gene is TRBV19, the J gene TRBJ1-1, with 8 positions matching TRBD1. Trimming took 2 bases from V and 12 from J; bases not matched to a gene: 11. The CDR3 spans 14 residues. Germline values: CDR1 LNHDA, CDR2 SQIVND (reference sequence). The DNA for the CDR3 is TGTGCCAGTAGTATACCTTCAGAGTACAGGGGGACTTTCTTT. Amino acid sequence: CASSIPSEYRGTFF.

The genes are TRBV6-2 or TRBV6-3 and TRBJ1-3; no definite D call. Germline V gene data show CDR1 as MNHEY and CDR2 as SVGEGT. V dropped 2 bases and J dropped 8 bases, with 10 bases sitting between them. This CDR3 is 13 amino acids long. The CDR3 DNA follows: TGTGCCAGCAGTTACCGGGGTATGGACACCATATATTTT. Protein product: CASSYRGMDTIYF.

The J gene is TRBJ1-4, the V gene TRBV21-1; TRBD1, the table's D call, lacks a check against the DNA. TRBV21-1 is an annotated pseudogene. The length of the CDR3 is 15 residues. CDR3 in DNA: TGTGCCAGCAGCAAAGAGGACAGGGTGTGGTTAAAACTGTTTTTT. This encodes CASSKEDRVWLKLFF.

The chain uses TRBV10-3 and TRBJ1-2; 9 positions match TRBD1. The germline V gene has CDR1 ENHRY and CDR2 SYGVKD. The CDR3 loop spans 14 amino acids. J lost 5 bases, V lost 8 bases, and 9 bases had no gene match. As DNA, the CDR3 is TGTGCCATCTCCACAGGGGGCGCTATGTATGGCTACACCTTC. This encodes CAISTGGAMYGYTF.

This CDR3 is CASSLLAGDSNEQFF. CDR3 in DNA: TGCGCCAGCAGCTTACTCGCGGGCGACTCCAATGAGCAGTTCTTC. The chain employs TRBV5-1 and TRBJ2-1; the D gene is possibly TRBD2 (5 bases). Per the germline V gene, CDR1 is SGHRS and CDR2 is YFSETQ. CDR3 size: 15 residues. Between the trimmed V and J ends, which lost 2 bases and 6 bases, there was a span of 15 bases.

This chain joins TRBV5-5 and TRBJ2-1; 7 nucleotides align to TRBD1. The CDR3 covers 14 residues. V shed 3 bases and J 5 bases; nucleotides not matched to a gene: 5. CDR1 and CDR2 from the germline V gene are SGHKS and YYEKEE (reference sequence). CDR3 region: CASSSTGQNNEQFF. CDR3 bases: TGTGCCAGCAGCTCCACGGGACAGAACAATGAGCAGTTCTTC.

V and J are TRBV24-1 and TRBJ2-5; D remains ambiguous. This CDR3 region has 15 residues. The germline V gene has CDR1 KGHDR and CDR2 SFDVKD. Trimming left V 3 bases short and J 0 bases short, with 10 bases between. The CDR3 loop is CATSDPTTHQETQYF. The CDR3 region has the DNA TGTGCCACCAGTGATCCAACGACACACCAAGAGACCCAGTACTTC.

The chain recombines TRBV19 with TRBJ1-5, with D perhaps matching TRBD1 (6 bases). The V gene's germline CDR1 is LNHDA and CDR2 SQIVND (reference sequence). The V end was cut by 5 bases, the J end by 4 bases, with 15 bases between. This CDR3 spans 15 amino acids. The CDR3: CASSDSQGGNQPQHF. The CDR3, as DNA: TGTGCCAGTAGTGACTCACAGGGCGGGAATCAGCCCCAGCATTTT.

The CDR3, as DNA: TGTGCCAGCAGTTACTCGAAGGAGCAGCCCCAGCATTTT. It specifies CASSYSKEQPQHF. The chain combines TRBV6-6 with TRBJ1-5, with D uncertain. Germline V CDR1 and CDR2: MNHNY, SVGAGI (reference sequence). The V gene lost 0 bases and the J gene lost 7 bases, with 7 bases spanning the gap. The CDR3 is 13 amino acids.

CDR3 DNA: TGTGCCAGCAGTTTCCCCCTTCCCTACGAGCAGTACTTC. It codes for CASSFPLPYEQYF. The V and J genes are TRBV6-2 or TRBV6-3 and TRBJ2-7; D call uncertain. Trimming stripped 4 bases from V and 2 bases from J, with 9 bases between. This CDR3 region has 13 residues. Germline lookup yields CDR1 MNHEY and CDR2 SVGEGT.

The rearrangement links TRBV13 to TRBJ1-1; the match to TRBD1 covers 8 bases. Germline V gives CDR1 PRHDT, CDR2 FYEKMQ (reference sequence). V lost 3 bases to trimming and J lost 4 bases; unmatched junction nucleotides: 10. The CDR3 runs to 16 residues. CDR3 loop: CASSFRRTGRFTEAFF. The DNA for the CDR3 is TGTGCCAGCAGCTTCAGAAGGACAGGGAGGTTCACTGAAGCTTTCTTT. The whole variable domain, remainder taken from reference TRBV13 and TRBJ1-1, is AAGVIQSPRHLIKEKRETATLKCYPIPRHDTVYWYQQGPGQDPQFLISFYEKMQSDKGSIPDRFSAQQFSDYHSELNMSSLELGDSALYFCASSFRRTGRFTEAFFGQGTRLTVV.

The genes are TRBV5-4 and TRBJ1-2; a possible D gene is TRBD1 (5 bases). Germline V CDR1 and CDR2: SGHNT, YYREEE (reference sequence). V was pared by 3 bases and J by 5 bases, with 17 bases between. This CDR3 has 15 amino acids. The CDR3 bases are TGTGCCAGCAGCTGGGGGGTACAGGAAAGTTATGGCTACACCTTC. This encodes CASSWGVQESYGYTF.

This rearrangement joins TRBV6-5 to TRBJ2-1, with a weak D call TRBD1 (6 bases). The CDR3 runs to 13 residues. The V end lost 6 bases, the J end lost 5 bases, and 11 bases lay between the germline ends. Germline V gene data show CDR1 as MNHEY and CDR2 as SVGAGI. CDR3 DNA sequence: TGTGCCAGCAGCGGGACACGGGACAATGAGCAGTTCTTC. Amino acid sequence: CASSGTRDNEQFF.

J is TRBJ1-1 and V is TRBV4-3, with D hard to call. This CDR3 spans 15 amino acids. V lost 0 bases to trimming and J lost 1 base, with 9 bases between them. CDR1 and CDR2 from the germline V gene are LGHNA and YSLEER. The CDR3 DNA is TGCGCCAGCAGCCAAGACGGGGTGGGGAACACTGAAGCTTTCTTT. Amino acids: CASSQDGVGNTEAFF.

This clone was seen once. This chain uses TRBV27 with TRBJ1-2, with TRBD1 as a possible D gene (5 bases). This CDR3 is built from 13 residues. Germline V gene data show CDR1 as MNHEY and CDR2 as SMNVEV (reference sequence). V dropped 5 bases and J dropped 4 bases, with 11 bases sitting between them. CDR3 protein: CASSLGHLYGYTF. For the CDR3, the DNA is TGTGCCAGCAGTCTCGGACACCTCTATGGCTACACCTTC.

The chain uses TRBV9 and TRBJ1-5, with TRBD1 identical over 8 bases. The germline gives CDR1 SGDLS, CDR2 YYNGEE. V gave up 3 bases and J gave up 3 bases; unmatched junction bases: 2. The CDR3 spans 14 residues. CDR3 nucleotide sequence: TGTGCCAGCAGCGGGGGACAGGTCAATCAGCCCCAGCATTTT. The encoded protein is CASSGGQVNQPQHF.

The gene calls are TRBV27 and TRBJ1-2; TRBD1 is a possible D gene (6 bases). Germline assignment: CDR1 MNHEY and CDR2 SMNVEV (reference sequence). The CDR3 runs to 14 residues. V lost 3 bases and J lost 7, with 15 bases in between. The DNA of the CDR3 is TGTGCCAGCAGTTTTTCCCAGGGGAGTTTTGGCTACACCTTC. Translated, it gives CASSFSQGSFGYTF.

This chain links TRBV2 with TRBJ2-1; 7 nucleotides match TRBD1. With 6 bases clipped from V and 6 bases from J, the junction kept 14 bases outside the gene matches. This CDR3 is built from 16 residues. In germline, CDR1 is SNHLY, CDR2 FYNNEI. In DNA form, the CDR3 reads TGTGCCAGCAGGCGGTCGGAGACAGGGTCGGGCAATGAGCAGTTCTTC. Encoded protein: CASRRSETGSGNEQFF.

This chain links TRBV7-6 with TRBJ1-3; D is undetermined. CDR1 SGHVS and CDR2 FNYEAQ come from the germline V gene. The CDR3 is made up of 13 amino acids. Between the trimmed V and J ends, which lost 1 base and 2 bases, there was a span of 3 bases. The CDR3 is CASSLGAGNTIYF. DNA for the CDR3: TGTGCCAGCAGCTTAGGAGCTGGAAACACCATATATTTT. The full variable domain, rest sourced from reference TRBV7-6 and TRBJ1-3, is GAGVSQSPRYKVTKRGQDVALRCDPISGHVSLYWYRQALGQGPEFLTYFNYEAQQDKSGLPNDRFSAERPEGSISTLTIQRTEQRDSAMYRCASSLGAGNTIYFGEGSWLTVV.